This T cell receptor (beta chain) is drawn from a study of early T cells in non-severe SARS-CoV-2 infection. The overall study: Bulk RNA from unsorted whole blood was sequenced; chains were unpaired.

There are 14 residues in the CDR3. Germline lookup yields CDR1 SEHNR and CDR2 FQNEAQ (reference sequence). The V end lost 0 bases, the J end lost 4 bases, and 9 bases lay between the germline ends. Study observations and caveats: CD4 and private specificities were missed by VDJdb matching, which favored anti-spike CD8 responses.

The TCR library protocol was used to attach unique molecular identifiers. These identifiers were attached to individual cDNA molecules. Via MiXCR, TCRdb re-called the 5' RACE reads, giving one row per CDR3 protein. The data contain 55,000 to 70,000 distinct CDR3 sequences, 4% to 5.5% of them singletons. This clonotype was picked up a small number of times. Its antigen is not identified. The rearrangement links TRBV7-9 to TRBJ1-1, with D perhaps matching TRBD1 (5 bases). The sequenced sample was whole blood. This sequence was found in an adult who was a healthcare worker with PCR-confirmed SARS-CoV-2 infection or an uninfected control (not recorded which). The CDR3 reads CASSLASGVTEAFF. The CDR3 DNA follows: TGTGCCAGCAGCTTAGCTTCGGGGGTCACTGAAGCTTTCTTT.